The 20 T cell receptor beta chains given below trace back to one sample, sequenced in a study of regulatory T cells in long-lasting Graves disease. Time point defined: persistent/refractory GD, antithyroid drugs over 5 years with positive TRAb. Extracted PBMC RNA gave rise to the TCR library. iRepertoire HTBI primers and Arm-PCR of CDR3 regions built TCR beta libraries. A single record per CDR3 protein comes from TCRdb applying MiXCR to the multiplex PCR reads. This table holds about 290,000 distinct CDR3 sequences, around 21% found once. The source was peripheral blood mononuclear cells (PBMCs), collected when the disease was refractory, from a patient treated with antithyroid drugs. The receptor set was obtained from a female donor with Graves disease.

In this sample, this clonotype turned up a few times. The chain combines TRBV4-3 with TRBJ1-5; D might be TRBD1 (6 bases). The CDR3 contains 15 residues. Trimming pared 0 bases from V and 5 bases from J, leaving 11 bases between. Germline lookup yields CDR1 LGHNA and CDR2 YSLEER. The CDR3 nucleotides read TGCGCCAGCAGCCAAGATCTGGGGGGCCATCAGCCCCAGCATTTT. Amino acids: CASSQDLGGHQPQHF.

J is TRBJ1-2 and V is TRBV29-1; D may be TRBD1 (6 bases). The ends were cut back, 6 bases at V and 4 bases at J, with 15 bases in the middle. The CDR3 is 13 amino acids. The germline CDR1 and CDR2 sequences are SQVTM and ANQGSEA. CDR3 amino acids: CSVQTGFGYGYTF. The CDR3, as DNA: TGCAGCGTCCAAACAGGGTTCGGCTATGGCTACACCTTC. Filled out from reference TRBV29-1 and TRBJ1-2, the complete variable domain reads SAVISQKPSRDICQRGTSLTIQCQVDSQVTMMFWYRQQPGQSLTLIATANQGSEATYESGFVIDKFPISRPNLTFSTLTVSNMSPEDSSIYLCSVQTGFGYGYTFGSGTRLTVV.

This clonotype has at least ten counts. The rearrangement joins TRBV18 to TRBJ2-5; 9 nucleotides line up with TRBD1. The CDR3 runs 15 residues. The V segment lost 4 bases and the J segment 2 bases; nucleotides outside the gene matches: 5. CDR1 KGHSH and CDR2 LQKENI come from the germline V gene. The chain's CDR3 is CASSRKDRGQETQYF. The CDR3 region has the DNA TGTGCCAGCTCACGAAAAGACAGGGGGCAAGAGACCCAGTACTTC.

The genes are TRBV30 and TRBJ2-2; D is perhaps TRBD1 (6 bases). Between the trimmed V and J ends, which lost 4 bases and 1 base, there was a span of 7 bases. There are 13 residues in the CDR3. Germline V CDR1 and CDR2: GTSNPN, SVGIG (reference sequence). The CDR3 spells CAWTRGNTGELFF. The CDR3 DNA sequence: TGTGCCTGGACCAGGGGGAACACCGGGGAGCTGTTTTTT.

This clonotype was counted between two and nine times. J is TRBJ2-7 and V is TRBV28; D not resolved. V lost 8 bases, J lost 0 bases, and 8 bases lay in between. The CDR3 totals 12 residues. Per germline, CDR1 MDHEN and CDR2 SYDVKM. The CDR3 coding sequence is TGTGCCAGCCTAGGGTACTCCTACGAGCAGTACTTC. Translating it yields CASLGYSYEQYF.

V gene TRBV7-9 combines with J gene TRBJ2-6; 7 bases are a match to TRBD2. The CDR3 extends over 16 amino acids. Germline values: CDR1 SEHNR, CDR2 FQNEAQ (reference sequence). The ends lost 4 bases at V and 0 bases at J; junction bases unmatched: 3. The CDR3 region is CASSWPGGSGANVLTF. The CDR3 DNA reads as TGTGCCAGCAGCTGGCCGGGGGGCTCTGGGGCCAACGTCCTGACTTTC.

The rearrangement links TRBV9 to TRBJ2-7; D is unclear. V lost 0 bases and J 1 base, leaving 5 bases between the germline ends. Germline CDR1 reads SGDLS; CDR2 reads YYNGEE. The CDR3 consists of 13 residues. The CDR3 DNA reads TGTGCCAGCAGCGTAGACGGGTCCTACGAGCAGTACTTC. As protein: CASSVDGSYEQYF.

The chain employs TRBV4-3 and TRBJ2-4, with D possibly TRBD1 on 6 matching bases. The V end was cut by 1 base, the J end by 7 bases, with 20 bases between. The CDR3 runs 17 residues. CDR1 and CDR2 from the germline V gene are LGHNA and YSLEER. CDR3 protein: CASSQGPQTGWENIQYF. CDR3 DNA: TGCGCCAGCAGCCAAGGACCGCAAACAGGGTGGGAGAACATTCAGTACTTC.

This chain joins TRBV14 and TRBJ2-5, with 14 bases matching TRBD2. The CDR3 covers 20 residues. V dropped 3 bases and J dropped 2; count of bases not matched to a gene: 14. The germline V gene has CDR1 SGHDN and CDR2 FVKESK. The CDR3 coding sequence is TGTGCCAGCAGCCATGCCGGGACTAGCGGGAGTCACTCGGGACAAGAGACCCAGTACTTC. Its translation: CASSHAGTSGSHSGQETQYF.

This chain uses TRBV7-2 with TRBJ1-5; D gene ambiguous. The CDR3 runs 17 residues. V was trimmed by 4 bases and J by 2 bases, leaving 18 bases between them. Per the germline V gene, CDR1 is SGHTA and CDR2 is FQGNSA. The CDR3 spells CASSSGSGVVGNQPQHF. The DNA for the CDR3 is TGTGCCAGCAGCTCCGGAAGCGGGGTGGTGGGCAATCAGCCCCAGCATTTT.

This clonotype has ten or more counts. The chain joins TRBV7-9 to TRBJ2-7, with TRBD1 as a possible D gene (6 bases). Germline V gene sequence: CDR1 SEHNR, CDR2 FQNEAQ (reference sequence). This CDR3 contains 17 residues. V was shortened by 1 base and J by 3 bases, with 19 bases between the two germline ends. The CDR3 spells CASSLGALQGVYYEQYF. Here the CDR3 DNA reads TGTGCCAGCAGCTTAGGGGCCCTACAGGGTGTGTACTACGAGCAGTACTTC.

This clonotype showed up just a few times. V usage is TRBV11-2 and J usage is TRBJ2-1; tentatively, D is TRBD2 (5 bases). The CDR3 is made up of 17 amino acids. Germline CDR1 reads SGHAT; CDR2 reads FQNNGV. The ends were cut back, 0 bases at V and 0 bases at J, with 12 bases in the middle. The DNA of the CDR3 is TGTGCCAGCAGCTTAGACAATAGGGCGGGCTCCTACAATGAGCAGTTCTTC. This encodes CASSLDNRAGSYNEQFF.

J is TRBJ2-1 and V is TRBV7-2; 11 nucleotides match TRBD1. The CDR3 sequence is 15 residues long. Germline lookup yields CDR1 SGHTA and CDR2 FQGNSA. The J segment lost 8 bases and the V segment lost 7 bases, leaving 10 bases of the junction unmatched. The CDR3 nucleotides read TGTGCCAGCACGCCCGGACAGGGGGCAGGTCATGAGCAGTTCTTC. This codes for CASTPGQGAGHEQFF.

This clonotype was seen a handful of times. The chain combines TRBV20-1 with TRBJ1-5; the match to TRBD1 covers 8 bases. Per the germline V gene, CDR1 is DFQATT and CDR2 is SNEGSKA (reference sequence). Trimming removed 2 bases from V and 7 bases from J; junction bases left unmatched: 13. This CDR3 is 16 amino acids long. The DNA for the CDR3 is TGCAGTGCTAGAACAGGGGGGGCCGTTCTGAAACAGCCCCAGCATTTT. Translated, it gives CSARTGGAVLKQPQHF.

At least ten counts were recorded for this clonotype. The rearrangement links TRBV27 to TRBJ1-6; 8 bases are shared with TRBD1. V lost 8 bases and J lost 9; bases outside the gene matches: 18. The CDR3 runs 17 residues. Germline V lookup: CDR1 MNHEY, CDR2 SMNVEV (reference sequence). The CDR3 reads CASARYRGAANFSPLHF. CDR3 bases: TGTGCCAGCGCGCGGTACAGGGGGGCCGCTAATTTTTCACCCCTCCACTTT.

The genes are TRBV7-2 and TRBJ2-2; D remains ambiguous. This CDR3 has 13 residues. CDR1 is SGHTA and CDR2 is FQGNSA in the germline V gene. Between the trimmed V and J ends, which lost 5 bases and 8 bases, there was a span of 12 bases. Here the CDR3 reads CASSPRSEGELFF. The CDR3 region has the DNA TGTGCCAGCAGCCCGAGAAGCGAAGGGGAGCTGTTTTTT.

Many counts were recorded for this clonotype. V usage is TRBV28 and J usage is TRBJ1-2, with 9 nucleotides matching TRBD1. V trimming: 6 bases; J trimming: 2 bases; junction bases outside the gene matches: 7. CDR3 size: 15 residues. Germline V lookup: CDR1 MDHEN, CDR2 SYDVKM. This chain's CDR3 is CASRETGQGNYGYTF. CDR3 DNA: TGTGCCAGCAGGGAGACGGGACAGGGCAACTATGGCTACACCTTC.

This clonotype was recorded at least ten times. J is TRBJ1-5 and V is TRBV20-1; D is uncertain. The CDR3 is 14 residues long. Germline assignment: CDR1 DFQATT and CDR2 SNEGSKA (reference sequence). Trimming cost V 0 bases and J 1 base, with 7 bases left between them. The CDR3 coding sequence is TGCAGTGCTAGAGACTCAAGAAGCAATCAGCCCCAGCATTTT. Residues: CSARDSRSNQPQHF.

A few counts support this clonotype. The V and J genes are TRBV18 and TRBJ1-5; D is possibly TRBD1 (5 bases). V lost 3 bases and J lost 0, with 12 bases in between. CDR3 length: 16 residues. Looked up from germline, CDR1 is KGHSH and CDR2 is LQKENI. The CDR3 sequence is CASSPRQLDSNQPQHF. The CDR3 bases are TGTGCCAGCTCACCTCGACAGTTGGATAGCAATCAGCCCCAGCATTTT.

CDR3 in amino acids: CASSLGERNTIYF. Written as DNA, the CDR3 is TGTGCCAGCAGCTTAGGAGAACGGAACACCATATATTTT. The rearrangement uses TRBV7-2 and TRBJ1-3, with D hard to call. The CDR3 sequence is 13 residues long. The V gene lost 1 base and the J gene lost 7 bases, with 8 bases spanning the gap. Germline V lookup: CDR1 SGHTA, CDR2 FQGNSA.